These T cell receptor beta chains were read from a single sample in a study of T-cell reconstitution after alpha-beta-depleted transplantation in children. TCRdb re-called the PCR reads through MiXCR, storing one row per CDR3 protein. The sample contains 900,000 or so distinct CDR3 sequences, less than 20% of which appear only once. Here the sequenced sample was PBMCs, mostly from graft donor cells, taken 360 days after TCRalphabeta/CD19-depleted stem cell transplant. The receptors originated from a male patient aged 5 to 17 who had a stem cell transplant for acute lymphoblastic leukemia, so the T cells may come from the graft donor. Both conserved end residues are part of each CDR3. Each record gives: clone size, V gene, D gene, J gene, CDR3 protein, CDR3 DNA. The D gene is left open where the match is weak. A row's size may be missing; if present it is once, few, many or a size class.

few	TRBV6-1	.	TRBJ2-7	CASSGLGGRSYEQYF	TGTGCCAGCAGTGGGTTGGGGGGCCGATCCTACGAGCAGTACTTC
few	TRBV12-3/TRBV12-4	TRBD2	TRBJ2-1	CASSLSEVRLAAYNEQFF	TGTGCCAGCAGTTTATCGGAGGTACGGCTAGCGGCCTACAATGAGCAGTTCTTC
many	TRBV12-3/TRBV12-4	TRBD1	TRBJ1-1	CASTKPRGHGWTEAFF	TGTGCCAGCACCAAACCCAGGGGGCATGGATGGACTGAAGCTTTCTTT
.	TRBV9	.	TRBJ2-2	CASSSSGLPGELFF	TGTGCCAGCAGCTCAAGTGGGCTGCCCGGGGAGCTGTTTTTT
.	TRBV29-1	.	TRBJ2-7	CSVFASDYEQYF	TGCAGCGTTTTCGCGTCCGACTACGAGCAGTACTTC
once	TRBV5-1	TRBD1	TRBJ2-3	CASSMTGGPTDTQYF	TGCGCCAGCAGCATGACAGGGGGACCCACAGATACGCAGTATTTT
once	TRBV5-1	.	TRBJ1-1	CASRHWVARETEAFF	TGCGCCAGCAGGCATTGGGTGGCCAGGGAGACTGAAGCTTTCTTT
.	TRBV5-6	.	TRBJ2-5	CASSLIGGSETQYF	TGTGCCAGCAGCTTGATCGGGGGCTCAGAGACCCAGTACTTC
few	TRBV2	TRBD1	TRBJ2-3	CASTDRVTDTQYF	TGTGCCAGCACCGACAGGGTCACAGATACGCAGTATTTT
.	TRBV5-1	TRBD1	TRBJ1-2	CASSGSPGTGIGDGYTF	TGCGCCAGCAGCGGGAGTCCCGGGACAGGGATTGGTGATGGCTACACCTTC
.	TRBV3-1	TRBD2	TRBJ2-5	CASSDGLAGLSRETQYF	TGTGCCAGCAGTGACGGACTAGCGGGGCTATCCAGGGAGACCCAGTACTTC
.	TRBV5-1	.	TRBJ1-2	CASSTPTVYGYTF	TGCGCCAGCAGCACTCCTACAGTATATGGCTACACCTTC
.	TRBV12-3/TRBV12-4	.	TRBJ2-1	CASSFPTEGSYNEQFF	TGTGCCAGCAGTTTTCCCACCGAGGGTTCCTACAATGAGCAGTTCTTC
.	TRBV5-1	.	TRBJ2-5	CASSLIASLETQYF	TGCGCCAGCAGCTTGATCGCATCCCTCGAGACCCAGTACTTC
.	TRBV18	.	TRBJ2-1	CASSQEGVARFF	TGTGCCAGCTCACAAGAGGGAGTAGCCCGGTTCTTC
few	TRBV7-2	.	TRBJ1-2	CASSLGQGWYGYTF	TGTGCCAGCAGCTTAGGGCAGGGTTGGTATGGCTACACCTTC
.	TRBV3-1	.	TRBJ2-3	CASSQVLMGVTDTQYF	TGTGCCAGCAGCCAAGTCTTGATGGGCGTCACAGATACGCAGTATTTT
many	TRBV25-1	.	TRBJ2-7	CASSERAPYEQYF	TGTGCCAGCAGTGAACGAGCTCCCTACGAGCAGTACTTC
.	TRBV20-1	TRBD2	TRBJ2-1	CSAWTSGYNEQFF	TGCAGTGCGTGGACTAGCGGATACAATGAGCAGTTCTTC
few	TRBV9	TRBD1	TRBJ2-7	CASSRRPGTGLSTSYEQYF	TGTGCCAGCAGCCGCAGGCCCGGGACAGGGCTTTCTACCTCCTACGAGCAGTACTTC
.	TRBV20-1	.	TRBJ2-4	CSAGGAGSHGKNIQYF	TGCAGTGCTGGAGGCGCAGGGAGCCATGGCAAAAACATTCAGTACTTC
many	TRBV5-6	.	TRBJ2-1	CASGPLGSYNEQFF	TGTGCCAGCGGCCCTCTGGGGAGCTACAATGAGCAGTTCTTC
.	TRBV12-3/TRBV12-4	.	TRBJ2-2	CASTLPGTGATGELFF	TGTGCCAGCACCTTACCTGGAACGGGAGCCACCGGGGAGCTGTTTTTT
few	TRBV6-5	.	TRBJ2-2	CASGGHLLRGELFF	TGTGCCAGTGGGGGGCACCTTTTGAGGGGGGAGCTGTTTTTT
few	TRBV5-1	.	TRBJ2-1	CASREVTYSYNEQFF	TGCGCCAGCAGGGAAGTAACCTACTCCTACAATGAGCAGTTCTTC
many	TRBV12-3/TRBV12-4	TRBD2	TRBJ2-7	CASTLGLVEREQYF	TGTGCCAGCACTCTGGGACTAGTGGAACGCGAGCAGTACTTC
.	TRBV7-9	TRBD1	TRBJ2-3	CASSVTGQGVLTDTQYF	TGTGCCAGCAGCGTCACAGGACAGGGGGTACTCACAGATACGCAGTATTTT
.	TRBV6-5	.	TRBJ1-1	CASSYGRGLNTEAFF	TGTGCCAGCAGTTACGGGAGGGGCCTGAACACTGAAGCTTTCTTT
.	TRBV24-1	.	TRBJ2-1	CATSDLTSGGYNEQFF	TGTGCCACCAGTGATTTGACGTCGGGCGGCTACAATGAGCAGTTCTTC
.	TRBV27	.	TRBJ2-7	CASSFGDTSYEQYF	TGTGCCAGCAGTTTTGGTGACACCTCCTACGAGCAGTACTTC
.	TRBV11-2	.	TRBJ2-3	CASTLLTGFGTDTQYF	TGTGCCAGCACCCTCCTAACGGGGTTCGGCACAGATACGCAGTATTTT
.	TRBV5-6	.	TRBJ2-5	CASSLGTPQETQYF	TGTGCCAGCAGCTTAGGGACACCCCAAGAGACCCAGTACTTC
.	TRBV7-9	TRBD2	TRBJ2-5	CASRPPGGYAETQYF	TGTGCCAGCCGCCCTCCGGGGGGATATGCCGAGACCCAGTACTTC
.	TRBV18	TRBD2	TRBJ2-7	CASSFLAGSPRYEQYF	TGTGCCAGCTCATTCTTAGCGGGAAGTCCCCGCTACGAGCAGTACTTC
many	TRBV12-3/TRBV12-4	.	TRBJ2-1	CASSFDGTDYNEQFF	TGTGCCAGCAGTTTTGACGGGACTGACTACAATGAGCAGTTCTTC
many	TRBV9	TRBD1	TRBJ2-7	CASSPIGGTGNEQYF	TGTGCCAGCAGCCCCATCGGGGGGACAGGGAACGAGCAGTACTTC
few	TRBV7-3	TRBD2	TRBJ2-3	CASSLVDREEVKDTQYF	TGTGCCAGCAGCTTAGTGGATCGGGAGGAGGTGAAAGATACGCAGTATTTT
few	TRBV27	.	TRBJ1-4	CARYQAEKLFF	TGTGCCAGGTACCAGGCGGAAAAACTGTTTTTT
few	TRBV7-9	TRBD2	TRBJ2-7	CASSPWASGPSYEQYF	TGTGCCAGCAGCCCCTGGGCTAGCGGGCCCTCCTACGAGCAGTACTTC
many	TRBV29-1	.	TRBJ1-1	CSVDQANTEAFF	TGCAGCGTTGACCAGGCGAACACTGAAGCTTTCTTT
few	TRBV5-1	.	TRBJ2-7	CASSSGTLYEQYF	TGCGCCAGCAGCTCCGGTACTCTGTACGAGCAGTACTTC
few	TRBV7-9	TRBD2	TRBJ2-7	CASSDGLADAYEQYF	TGTGCCAGCAGCGACGGACTAGCGGATGCCTACGAGCAGTACTTC
many	TRBV6-5	.	TRBJ1-5	CASSYAAGSNQPQHF	TGTGCCAGCAGTTACGCGGCAGGGAGCAATCAGCCCCAGCATTTT
.	TRBV7-8	.	TRBJ1-2	CASRAPDAGGYTF	TGTGCCAGCAGGGCGCCGGACGCGGGTGGCTACACCTTC
many	TRBV5-1	TRBD1	TRBJ1-4	CASSWTGWLLKEKLFF	TGCGCCAGCAGCTGGACAGGGTGGCTTCTAAAGGAAAAACTGTTTTTT
few	TRBV12-3/TRBV12-4	TRBD1	TRBJ1-1	CASVTGQGHVSEAFF	TGTGCCAGCGTTACCGGACAGGGCCACGTATCTGAAGCTTTCTTT
few	TRBV20-1	TRBD1	TRBJ1-1	CSATPGTGSSEAFF	TGCAGTGCAACCCCCGGGACAGGGTCGAGTGAAGCTTTCTTT
.	TRBV23-1	TRBD1	TRBJ2-3	CASTLRDRGPDTQYF	TGCGCCAGCACGCTAAGGGACAGGGGTCCAGATACGCAGTATTTT
.	TRBV15	TRBD2	TRBJ2-5	CATSSSGDQETQYF	TGTGCCACCAGCAGTAGCGGGGACCAAGAGACCCAGTACTTC
.	TRBV10-1	.	TRBJ2-3	CASSESLLPGESTDTQYF	TGCGCCAGCAGTGAGTCCCTTCTCCCAGGGGAAAGCACAGATACGCAGTATTTT
few	TRBV12-3/TRBV12-4	.	TRBJ1-5	CASWGGDQPQHF	TGTGCCAGCTGGGGGGGAGATCAGCCCCAGCATTTT
few	TRBV27	TRBD2	TRBJ2-2	CASSPHPLAGGGTGELFF	TGTGCCAGCAGTCCGCACCCTCTAGCGGGGGGGGGGACCGGGGAGCTGTTTTTT
few	TRBV7-9	.	TRBJ2-7	CASSSGSPYEQYF	TGTGCCAGCAGCTCCGGGTCCCCCTACGAGCAGTACTTC